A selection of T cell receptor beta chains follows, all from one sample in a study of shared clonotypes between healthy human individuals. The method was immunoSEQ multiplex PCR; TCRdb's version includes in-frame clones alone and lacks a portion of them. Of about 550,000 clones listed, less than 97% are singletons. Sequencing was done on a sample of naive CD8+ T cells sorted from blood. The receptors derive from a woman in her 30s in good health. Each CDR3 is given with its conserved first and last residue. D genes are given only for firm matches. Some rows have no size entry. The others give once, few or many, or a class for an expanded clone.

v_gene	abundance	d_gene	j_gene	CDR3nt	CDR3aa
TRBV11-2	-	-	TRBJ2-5	TGTGCCAGCAGCTTGTTCCAGGGGAGTCAAGAGACCCAGTACTTC	CASSLFQGSQETQYF
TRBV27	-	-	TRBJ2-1	TGTGCCAGCAGTGATAATGGGGAGCAGTTCTTC	CASSDNGEQFF
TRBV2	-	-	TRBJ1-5	TGTGCCAGCAGGAGGGGAGAAAGGAATCAGCCCCAGCATTTT	CASRRGERNQPQHF
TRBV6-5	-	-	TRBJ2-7	TGTGCCAGCAGTTACCGCCCCGGTTTAGACTACGAGCAGTACTTC	CASSYRPGLDYEQYF
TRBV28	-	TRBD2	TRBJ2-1	TGTGCCAGCAGTCCCCAGACTAGCGGGAGGTTTAGTGAGCAGTTCTTC	CASSPQTSGRFSEQFF
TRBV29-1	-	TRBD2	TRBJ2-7	TGCAGCGCCGGGGGAGGGGCCTACGAGCAGTACTTC	CSAGGGAYEQYF
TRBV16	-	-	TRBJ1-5	TGTGCCAGCAGCTTGGACTCTATCAATCAGCCCCAGCATTTT	CASSLDSINQPQHF
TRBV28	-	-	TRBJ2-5	TGTGCCAGCAGGGTCCAGGACTACCAAGAGACCCAGTACTTC	CASRVQDYQETQYF
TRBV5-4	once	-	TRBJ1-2	TGTGCCAGCAGCACTGACAGCCTATCGGTCTATGGCTACACCTTC	CASSTDSLSVYGYTF
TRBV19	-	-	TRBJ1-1	TGTGCCAGTAGTATGCAGGGTGTAGAGAACACTGAAGCTTTCTTT	CASSMQGVENTEAFF
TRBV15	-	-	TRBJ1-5	TGTGCCACCAGCAGAGATTCCGCTCAGCCCCAGCATTTT	CATSRDSAQPQHF
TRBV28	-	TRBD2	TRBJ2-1	TGTGCCAGCAGTCGTGGACTAGCGGGATACAATGAGCAGTTCTTC	CASSRGLAGYNEQFF
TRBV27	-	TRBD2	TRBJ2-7	TGTGCCAGCAGTTTACTATCTAGCGGGAGGATCCTCGAGCAGTACTTC	CASSLLSSGRILEQYF
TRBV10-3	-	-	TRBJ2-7	TGTGCCATCAGTGAATCGGAGTACGAGCAGTACTTC	CAISESEYEQYF
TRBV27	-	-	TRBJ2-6	TGTGCCAGCAGTTTAATAGGGTCCTCTGGGGCCAACGTCCTGACTTTC	CASSLIGSSGANVLTF
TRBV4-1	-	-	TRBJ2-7	TGCGCCAGCAGCCAAGATCTACTGCGGGAGCAGTACTTC	CASSQDLLREQYF
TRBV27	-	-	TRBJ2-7	TGTGCCAGCAGTCCCGTTGGGACAACCTACGAGCAGTACTTC	CASSPVGTTYEQYF
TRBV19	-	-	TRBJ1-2	TGTGCCAGTAGTATAGGTGGGCAGCTCTATGGCTACACCTTC	CASSIGGQLYGYTF
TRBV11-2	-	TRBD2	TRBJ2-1	TGTGCCAGCAGCTTGACTAGCGGGAGGGCCTTGGATATCTATGAGCAGTTCTTC	CASSLTSGRALDIYEQFF
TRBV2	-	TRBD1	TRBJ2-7	TGTGCCAGCAGACCGGGACAGGGAGCCCACGAGCAGTACTTC	CASRPGQGAHEQYF
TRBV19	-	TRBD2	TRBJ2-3	TGTGCCAGTAGTTTGACTAGCGGGACCACAGATACGCAGTATTTT	CASSLTSGTTDTQYF
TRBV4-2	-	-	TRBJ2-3	TGTGCCAGCAGCTCTATAAGCACAGATACGCAGTATTTT	CASSSISTDTQYF
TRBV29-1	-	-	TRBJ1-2	TGCAGCGTTGAAGGGAGCACAGGGTTTTTCTATGGCTACACCTTC	CSVEGSTGFFYGYTF
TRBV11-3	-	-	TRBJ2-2	TGTGCCAGCAGCCCGGACTCCGGGGAGCTGTTTTTT	CASSPDSGELFF
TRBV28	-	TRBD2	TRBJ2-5	TGTGCCAGCAGCATGACTAGCGGGAGTTTCGAGACCCAGTACTTC	CASSMTSGSFETQYF
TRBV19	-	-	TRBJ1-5	TGTGCCAGTAGTATCATCCCCGGGGGCGACCAGCCCCAGCATTTT	CASSIIPGGDQPQHF
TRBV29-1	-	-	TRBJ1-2	TGCAGCGTTGAAAGCCTTCCTGACGGACCCTATGGCTACACCTTC	CSVESLPDGPYGYTF
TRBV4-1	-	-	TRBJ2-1	TGCGCCAGCAGCTTCAGGGATTACAATGAGCAGTTCTTC	CASSFRDYNEQFF
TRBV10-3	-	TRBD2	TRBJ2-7	TGTGCCATCAGGGACACGGGGGGTTACGAGCAGTACTTC	CAIRDTGGYEQYF
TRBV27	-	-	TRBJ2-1	TGTGCCAGCAGTTTGCGGCAGAGCTCCTACAATGAGCAGTTCTTC	CASSLRQSSYNEQFF
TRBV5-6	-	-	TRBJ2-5	TGTGCCAGCAGCTTCACGACGGTGGGTAGGGAGACCCAGTACTTC	CASSFTTVGRETQYF